Listed below are T cell receptor beta chains from one sample, sequenced in a study of blood T cell repertoires in COVID-19. Only in-frame clones appear in the TCRdb table, and some are missing; sequencing was by immunoSEQ multiplex PCR. The sample lists roughly 430,000 clones; 88% were seen once. The specimen sequenced was PBMCs or T cells enriched from blood (not recorded which). All receptors come from a woman between 18 and 29 years old who had been exposed to COVID-19. Each CDR3 is given with its conserved first and last residue. D genes are given only for firm matches. Size tells how often a clone was seen (once, few, many) or the class of an expanded clone, and some rows leave it out.

>once|TRBJ2-3|TRBV13|-
TGTGCCAGCAGCTTAGGGACTGATAGCGCGGATACGCAGTATTTT
CASSLGTDSADTQYF
>-|TRBJ2-1|TRBV2|-
TGTGCCAGCATCAGGCAGGGAGGCCTTATAATCAATGAGCAGTTCTTC
CASIRQGGLIINEQFF
>-|TRBJ1-2|TRBV29-1|TRBD1
TGCAGCGTTATACCTTCCACCGGGACAGGGAAATCTAACTATGGCTACACCTTC
CSVIPSTGTGKSNYGYTF
>-|TRBJ2-2|TRBV6-5|TRBD2
TGTGCCAGCAGTTACAAGGCGGGAGGGCCCACCGGGGAGCTGTTTTTT
CASSYKAGGPTGELFF
>-|TRBJ2-1|TRBV15|-
TGTGCCACCAGCAGAGTCAGATCAGACTCCTACAATGAGCAGTTCTTC
CATSRVRSDSYNEQFF
>-|TRBJ2-3|TRBV9|TRBD2
TGTGCCAGCAGCGTAGTTGCGGGGGACACAGATACGCAGTATTTT
CASSVVAGDTDTQYF
>-|TRBJ2-6|TRBV27|TRBD1
TGTGCCAGCAGTCAACGGGACAGCGGGGCCAACGTCCTGACTTTC
CASSQRDSGANVLTF
>-|TRBJ1-2|TRBV27|TRBD1
TGTGCCAGCAGTTTCGGACAGGGGGCAGTTGGCTACACCTTC
CASSFGQGAVGYTF
>-|TRBJ2-3|TRBV7-9|-
TGTGCCAGCAGCTTAGCGTTTTTAGCGGCAGATACGCAGTATTTT
CASSLAFLAADTQYF
>-|TRBJ1-1|TRBV5-1|-
TGCGCCGTCAACGGACTCTTGAACACTGAAGCTTTCTTT
CAVNGLLNTEAFF
>-|TRBJ2-7|TRBV28|TRBD1
TGTGCCAGCAGTTTCTGGGACAGGGCCTACGAGCAGTACTTC
CASSFWDRAYEQYF
>-|TRBJ1-2|TRBV3-1/TRBV3-2|-
TGTGCCAGCAGCCGCAAATTGTGGGTTGAGGGAGAGGGCTACACCTTC
CASSRKLWVEGEGYTF
>-|TRBJ2-7|TRBV6-5|TRBD1
TGTGCCAGCAAAATGACAGGGATCGAGCAGTACTTC
CASKMTGIEQYF
>-|TRBJ1-3|TRBV3-1/TRBV3-2|-
TGTGCCAGCAGCCAAGAGAGCCAGGGTGCGTATGGAAACACCATATATTTT
CASSQESQGAYGNTIYF
>-|TRBJ2-7|TRBV7-9|TRBD1
TGTGCCAGCAGTCGACAGGGGGCGCCTGAGCAGTACTTC
CASSRQGAPEQYF
>-|TRBJ2-7|TRBV11-1|-
TGTGCCAGCAGCTTAGTGGCGCAGGGAACCTACGAGCAGTACTTC
CASSLVAQGTYEQYF
>once|TRBJ2-5|TRBV5-1|-
TGCGCCAGCGCGGCTTACTTGTTGGAGACCCAGTACTTC
CASAAYLLETQYF
>few|TRBJ1-3|TRBV20-1|TRBD1
TGCAGTGCTAGTCCAGGGGGCAGAAACACCATATATTTT
CSASPGGRNTIYF
>-|TRBJ1-5|TRBV19|-
TGTGCCAGTAGTATGCGGCTTGGAGACTGGGGCCAGCCCCAGCATTTT
CASSMRLGDWGQPQHF
>-|TRBJ2-1|TRBV7-8|TRBD2
TGTGCCAGCAGCTTAGATTTGGCGGGAGGGCTCAATGAGCAGTTCTTC
CASSLDLAGGLNEQFF
>-|TRBJ2-7|TRBV28|-
TGTGCCAGCGGCGACACCCCCTACGAGCAGTACTTC
CASGDTPYEQYF
>once|TRBJ2-2|TRBV11-3|-
TGTGCCAGCAGCTTGATGGAGTCCGGGGAGCTGTTTTTT
CASSLMESGELFF